What follows are 9 T cell receptor beta chains derived from one specimen sequenced in a study of spatial heterogeneity in lung cancer. Time point here: sample taken at primary tumor resection. TCRdb independently ran MiXCR on the 5' RACE reads; one entry per CDR3 protein. The sample records some 37,000 distinct CDR3 sequences, less than 9% being singletons. Specimen: PBMCs, collected at surgery. The origin of the receptors is a female donor with early-stage non-small cell lung cancer.

The CDR3 protein is CASSLGRLVVEQFF. The CDR3 bases are TGTGCCAGCAGCTTAGGGCGACTAGTGGTTGAGCAGTTCTTC. The chain is built from TRBV7-8 and TRBJ2-1; weak D call: TRBD2 (6 bases). The V and J ends lost 1 base and 9 bases respectively, with 13 bases between them. Germline V gene sequence: CDR1 SGHVS, CDR2 FQNEAQ. This CDR3 contains 14 residues. Full variable domain (rest looked up from reference TRBV7-8 and TRBJ2-1): GAGVSQSPRYKVAKRGQDVALRCDPISGHVSLFWYQQALGQGPEFLTYFQNEAQLDKSGLPSDRFFAERPEGSVSTLKIQRTQQEDSAVYLCASSLGRLVVEQFFGPGTRLTVL.

The chain recombines TRBV18 with TRBJ2-1; 7 nucleotides agree with TRBD2. This CDR3 has 16 residues. Germline V CDR1 and CDR2: KGHSH, LQKENI. Trimming took 5 bases from V and 4 from J; bases not matched to a gene: 11. The CDR3 DNA is TGTGCCAGCTCAACTTTCGGCGGGAGAGATTACAATGAGCAGTTCTTC. It specifies CASSTFGGRDYNEQFF. Filled out from reference TRBV18 and TRBJ2-1, the complete variable domain reads NAGVMQNPRHLVRRRGQEARLRCSPMKGHSHVYWYRQLPEEGLKFMVYLQKENIIDESGMPKERFSAEFPKEGPSILRIQQVVRGDSAAYFCASSTFGGRDYNEQFFGPGTRLTVL.

This clonotype was seen repeatedly, ten times or more. This sequence joins TRBV10-3 and TRBJ2-5; 7 bases match TRBD2. After removal of 2 bases from V and 5 bases from J, the junction contained 2 bases not matched to a gene. The CDR3 spans 13 residues. Germline V lookup: CDR1 ENHRY, CDR2 SYGVKD. The CDR3, as DNA: TGTGCCATCAGTGAGCCCGGGGGGGAGACCCAGTACTTC. Protein: CAISEPGGETQYF.

In its sample, this clonotype was seen many times. This CDR3 is CASSATTGTARNSPLHF. Written as DNA, the CDR3 is TGTGCCAGCTCAGCTACCACGGGGACAGCCCGAAATTCACCCCTCCACTTT. The chain has TRBV18 and TRBJ1-6; the match to TRBD1 covers 7 bases. Germline CDR1 reads KGHSH; CDR2 reads LQKENI. CDR3 length equals 17 residues. J gave up 7 bases and V 5 bases, and 14 bases lay outside the gene matches.

This clonotype has at least ten counts. The rearrangement joins TRBV18 to TRBJ2-5; the D is unclear. V shed 0 bases and J shed 3 bases, with 5 bases lying between them. The CDR3 consists of 13 residues. Looked up from germline, CDR1 is KGHSH and CDR2 is LQKENI. This chain's CDR3 is CASSPPSEETQYF. Here the CDR3 DNA reads TGTGCCAGCTCACCACCGTCGGAAGAGACCCAGTACTTC.

This clonotype occurred many times. The rearrangement uses TRBV3-1 and TRBJ2-2; D unclear. V lost 5 bases, J lost 2 bases, and 3 bases lay in between. The length of the CDR3 is 12 residues. The V gene's germline CDR1 is LGHDT and CDR2 YNNKEL (reference sequence). This CDR3 reads CASSLNTGELFF. The DNA for the CDR3 is TGTGCCAGCAGCTTAAACACCGGGGAGCTGTTTTTT. The whole variable domain, filled in from reference TRBV3-1 and TRBJ2-2, reads DTAVSQTPKYLVTQMGNDKSIKCEQNLGHDTMYWYKQDSKKFLKIMFSYNNKELIINETVPNRFSPKSPDKAHLNLHINSLELGDSAVYFCASSLNTGELFFGEGSRLTVL.

This clonotype came up once. The gene calls are TRBV7-2 and TRBJ2-3; 9 positions agree with TRBD2. From germline, CDR1 is SGHTA and CDR2 FQGNSA. The CDR3 contains 18 residues. V gave up 1 base and J gave up 3 bases; unmatched junction bases: 11. CDR3 in amino acids: CASSLVATISGSTDTQYF. The CDR3 DNA reads as TGTGCCAGCAGCTTAGTGGCTACGATTAGCGGGAGTACAGATACGCAGTATTTT.

This clonotype was seen ten or more times. The chain employs TRBV20-1 and TRBJ2-1; no clear D gene. The CDR3 loop spans 13 amino acids. Germline lookup yields CDR1 DFQATT and CDR2 SNEGSKA (reference sequence). Trimming stripped 6 bases from V and 0 bases from J, with 9 bases between. In nucleotides, the CDR3 is TGCAGTGCAAAATACAGCTCCTACAATGAGCAGTTCTTC. Its protein product is CSAKYSSYNEQFF.

This chain joins TRBV11-2 and TRBJ2-7; 10 bases align to TRBD2. This CDR3 spans 18 amino acids. V lost 1 base, J lost 2 bases, and 11 bases stayed unmatched. CDR1 is SGHAT, CDR2 FQNNGV, per germline. The CDR3 DNA reads as TGTGCCAGCAGCTTAGTAGGCCTAGCGGGAGTACGGGCCTACGAGCAGTACTTC. Its translation is CASSLVGLAGVRAYEQYF. The full variable domain, its missing parts supplied by reference TRBV11-2 and TRBJ2-7, is EAGVAQSPRYKIIEKRQSVAFWCNPISGHATLYWYQQILGQGPKLLIQFQNNGVVDDSQLPKDRFSAERLKGVDSTLKIQPAKLEDSAVYLCASSLVGLAGVRAYEQYFGPGTRLTVT.